This T cell receptor (beta chain) was observed in a study of early T cells in non-severe SARS-CoV-2 infection. As for the study in general: Bulk RNA taken from unsorted whole blood was sequenced, leaving chains unpaired.

V shed 3 bases and J 5 bases; nucleotides not matched to a gene: 2. CDR3 length: 13 amino acids. Germline assignment: CDR1 SGHRS and CDR2 YFSETQ. TCRdb called the 5' RACE reads again in MiXCR, with one record for every CDR3 protein. The sample has about 63,000 distinct CDR3 sequences, roughly 13% seen once. This clonotype appeared a few times. The material sequenced was whole blood. The J gene is TRBJ2-1, the V gene TRBV5-1; 7 nucleotides agree with TRBD1. This receptor was obtained from an adult who was a healthcare worker with PCR-confirmed SARS-CoV-2 infection or an uninfected control (not recorded which). The CDR3 here is CASSYGTDNEQFF. DNA for the CDR3: TGCGCCAGCAGCTATGGGACAGACAATGAGCAGTTCTTC.